This entry concerns a single T cell receptor (beta chain). The data stem from a study of T cell responses to AZD1222 COVID-19 vaccine. Using immunoSEQ multiplex PCR, the repertoire was profiled, and TCRdb retains in-frame clones only, with some absent. The sample carries about 93,000 clones, around 89% recorded once. Trimming took 7 bases from V and 5 from J; bases not matched to a gene: 6. This CDR3 comprises 15 residues. Germline CDR1 reads MNHEY; CDR2 reads SMNVEV (reference sequence). This clonotype originated in an adult who received the AZD1222 COVID-19 vaccine. The material was peripheral blood, obtained 28 days after the second AZD1222 dose. The chain employs TRBV27 and TRBJ2-1; TRBD2 aligns across 12 bases. Written as DNA, the CDR3 is TGTGCCAGCAATCTAGCGGGAGGGCGGAACAATGAGCAGTTCTTC. Translation gives CASNLAGGRNNEQFF.